What follows is one TCR beta chain and its context. What it binds is not known. The PCR contained 60 Vbeta and 13 Jbeta primers. Assay: immunoSEQ multiplex PCR; the TCRdb copy retains only in-frame clones and omits some. Of under 45,000 clones in the sample, 77% were seen once. When sampled, the donors appeared nominally healthy, though they likely had unrecorded immune exposures. This sample is drawn from a study of cytomegalovirus exposure and HLA in healthy donors. V dropped 3 bases and J dropped 5; count of bases not matched to a gene: 2. The germline V gene encodes CDR1 SGHVS and CDR2 FNYEAQ. The CDR3 runs to 14 residues. Whole-study results and caveats: There were some V segments, including TRBV6-2 and TRBV6-3, excluded as indistinguishable. In a later analysis, parvovirus B19, influenza, CMV and Epstein-Barr virus appeared linked to several top co-occurrence clusters. In an earlier analysis, productive rearrangement rates for most beta V segments clustered near 87% or 30%.

The V gene is TRBV7-6, the J gene TRBJ2-5, with TRBD1 identical over 11 bases. The sequencing input was PBMCs. This receptor was taken from a man younger than 40 in good health and CMV-seronegative. The DNA of the CDR3 is TGTGCCAGCAGCTTGGGACAGGGGGTGGAGACCCAGTACTTC. Amino acid sequence: CASSLGQGVETQYF.